This T cell receptor (beta chain) was profiled in a study of cytomegalovirus exposure and HLA in healthy donors. Broader study findings: Segments of the TCR beta V type were, in most cases, productive about 87% or about 30% of the time in an earlier analysis. With later analysis, a missense DCLRE1C variant became linked to TCR beta V- and J-gene trimming. With further analysis later on, most CMV-associated TCR beta chains appeared HLA-restricted.

This CDR3 comprises 16 residues. The germline V gene has CDR1 MDHEN and CDR2 SYDVKM. Germline trimming cut 6 bases from V and 2 bases from J; bases unmatched to any gene: 9. This clone was recorded once. Its matching antigen is unknown. Both 60 Vbeta primers and 13 Jbeta primers went into the PCR. Some clones are missing from TCRdb's copy, which holds only in-frame ones; the method was immunoSEQ multiplex PCR. The table has 250,000 to 300,000 clones, approximately 85% seen once. Sample: PBMCs. The V and J genes are TRBV28 and TRBJ1-4; 7 bases match TRBD1. This clonotype was sampled from a woman in her 40s in good health and CMV-seropositive. The CDR3 reads CASSLTGLSTNEKLFF. For the CDR3, the DNA is TGTGCCAGCAGCCTGACAGGGCTCTCGACTAATGAAAAACTGTTTTTT.